The next 18 T cell receptor beta chains were all read from a single sample in a study of blood T cell repertoires in COVID-19. Some clones are missing from TCRdb's copy, which holds only in-frame ones; the method was immunoSEQ multiplex PCR. The sample yields under 300,000 clones, over 80% seen once. Sequenced input: PBMCs or T cells enriched from blood (not recorded which). These receptors were taken from a human donor in a cohort exposed to, infected with or recovered from COVID-19 (not recorded which). The donor label of this sample is uncertain.

The J gene is TRBJ1-2, the V gene TRBV3-1 (or the pseudogene TRBV3-2); D is perhaps TRBD1 (6 bases). The germline V gene has CDR1 LGHDT and CDR2 YNNKEL (reference sequence). This CDR3 has 13 amino acids. V was trimmed by 3 bases and J by 8 bases, leaving 13 bases between them. CDR3 in DNA: TGTGCCAGCAGCCATCGAGGGGGGGACGGCTACACCTTC. Its protein product is CASSHRGGDGYTF.

V usage is TRBV5-1 and J usage is TRBJ2-6, with D perhaps TRBD1 (6 bases). CDR3 length: 19 amino acids. V was pared by 7 bases and J by 0 bases, with 23 bases between. CDR1 is SGHRS, CDR2 YFSETQ, per germline. The CDR3 DNA follows: TGCGCCAGCGCCTCAGGGGCCCGGATTACCCTCTCTGGGGCCAACGTCCTGACTTTC. This codes for CASASGARITLSGANVLTF.

In this sample, this clone turned up once. This rearrangement joins TRBV4-1 to TRBJ2-3; 8 nucleotides align to TRBD2. The germline V gene encodes CDR1 MGHRA and CDR2 YSYEKL. V lost 1 base to trimming and J lost 6 bases; unmatched junction nucleotides: 12. The CDR3 has 17 amino acids. This CDR3 is CASSQGGFVLAGDTQYF. Written as DNA, the CDR3 is TGCGCCAGCAGCCAAGGAGGTTTTGTGTTAGCGGGGGATACGCAGTATTTT.

DNA for the CDR3: TGTGCCAGCAGCAAAGTGCTTCATAAACAGCCCCTGTGGGAGCAGTACTTC. Translating it yields CASSKVLHKQPLWEQYF. The chain combines TRBV21-1 with TRBJ2-7; the tabulated D call, TRBD1, remains unverified against the DNA. TRBV21-1 is reported as a pseudogene. The CDR3 loop spans 17 amino acids.

The chain has TRBV6-5 and TRBJ1-6; no reliable D call. The CDR3 is 14 residues long. Trimming pared 0 bases from V and 10 bases from J, leaving 10 bases between. The V gene's germline CDR1 is MNHEY and CDR2 SVGAGI. CDR3 nucleotides: TGTGCCAGCAGTTACTCGATCCGGGGATCACCCCTCCACTTT. It codes for CASSYSIRGSPLHF.

This chain joins TRBV10-3 and TRBJ1-1, with unresolved D. The CDR3 loop spans 15 amino acids. The germline CDR1 and CDR2 sequences are ENHRY and SYGVKD. V shed 2 bases and J shed 0 bases, with 10 bases lying between them. The CDR3 here is CAISEASVLNTEAFF. The CDR3 nucleotides read TGTGCCATCAGTGAGGCGTCGGTGTTGAACACTGAAGCTTTCTTT.

V and J are TRBV25-1 and TRBJ1-2; TRBD1 agrees at 10 bases. Germline V lookup: CDR1 MGHDK, CDR2 SYGVNS. The CDR3 extends over 12 amino acids. With 6 bases clipped from V and 6 bases from J, the junction kept 1 base outside the gene matches. CDR3 sequence: CASRGTGDGYTF. The CDR3 DNA sequence: TGTGCCAGCAGGGGGACAGGGGATGGCTACACCTTC.

The rearrangement joins TRBV2 to TRBJ1-5; D is undetermined. The V end lost 4 bases, the J end lost 6 bases, and 16 bases lay between the germline ends. Germline assignment: CDR1 SNHLY and CDR2 FYNNEI. The CDR3 length is 15 residues. CDR3 nucleotide sequence: TGTGCCAGCAGTGCGCACAGCCCGGCGGGTCAGCCCCAGCATTTT. Its protein is CASSAHSPAGQPQHF.

This rearrangement joins TRBV24-1 to TRBJ1-2; D is unclear. V gave up 5 bases and J gave up 8 bases, with 17 bases separating them. Germline values: CDR1 KGHDR, CDR2 SFDVKD. This CDR3 spans 14 amino acids. The CDR3 DNA follows: TGTGCCACCAGTGTGCCGGGGTCCTCTGGGGGCTACACCTTC. Translation gives CATSVPGSSGGYTF.

The chain has TRBV19 and TRBJ1-6; TRBD1 might be the D (6 bases). Germline V gene lookup returns CDR1 LNHDA and CDR2 SQIVND (reference sequence). V lost 3 bases and J lost 7, with 13 bases in between. CDR3 size: 15 residues. The CDR3 DNA sequence: TGTGCCAGTAGTATCAGTCAGGGGATAAATTCACCCCTCCACTTT. Protein: CASSISQGINSPLHF.

V usage is TRBV9 and J usage is TRBJ2-7; maybe TRBD2 (6 bases). The length of the CDR3 is 14 residues. The V end was cut by 3 bases, the J end by 2 bases, with 12 bases between. From germline, CDR1 is SGDLS and CDR2 YYNGEE. The CDR3 sequence: CASSAGLEAYEQYF. As DNA, the CDR3 is TGTGCCAGCAGCGCGGGACTCGAGGCCTACGAGCAGTACTTC.

This chain uses TRBV9 with TRBJ2-3; D unresolved. The CDR3 extends over 11 amino acids. Germline V gene lookup returns CDR1 SGDLS and CDR2 YYNGEE. V dropped 3 bases and J dropped 6 bases, with 5 bases sitting between them. CDR3 protein: CASSEEDTQYF. As DNA, the CDR3 is TGTGCCAGCAGCGAAGAGGATACGCAGTATTTT.

The chain is built from TRBV9 and TRBJ2-7; possible D gene TRBD1, 6 bases. The V gene lost 2 bases and the J gene lost 5 bases, with 17 bases spanning the gap. Germline V gene data show CDR1 as SGDLS and CDR2 as YYNGEE. The CDR3 spans 15 residues. The CDR3 DNA reads as TGTGCCAGCAGCGTTTGGTCCACAGGGCTTAACGAGCAGTACTTC. It is translated as CASSVWSTGLNEQYF.

The V call is TRBV12-5, the J call TRBJ1-2, with TRBD1 matching 7 bases. This CDR3 comprises 14 residues. In germline, CDR1 is LGHNT, CDR2 FRNRAP. V was pared by 11 bases and J by 0 bases, with 9 bases of the junction left unmatched. CDR3 DNA sequence: TGTGCTTCAGGCGGGACAGTACCTAACTATGGCTACACCTTC. Translation: CASGGTVPNYGYTF.

V gene TRBV5-1 combines with J gene TRBJ1-1; D possibly corresponds to TRBD1 (5 bases). CDR3 size: 15 residues. V was pared by 0 bases and J by 4 bases, with 13 bases between. The V gene's germline CDR1 is SGHRS and CDR2 YFSETQ. The CDR3 coding sequence is TGCGCCAGCAGCTTGGTCGGGGAGGGGAGCACTGAAGCTTTCTTT. This gives the protein CASSLVGEGSTEAFF.

Concerning this clone: The sample carries other DNA sequences with the same CDR3. The chain recombines TRBV7-3 with TRBJ1-1; D is uncertain. CDR3 length: 13 amino acids. The V end lost 5 bases, the J end lost 1 base, and 8 bases lay between the germline ends. Germline loops: CDR1 SGHTA, CDR2 FQGTGA. The CDR3 spells CASSLAGNTEAFF. The CDR3 DNA reads as TGTGCCAGCAGCCTAGCAGGGAACACTGAAGCTTTCTTT.

This rearrangement joins TRBV4-1 to TRBJ2-3, with 7 nucleotides matching TRBD2. The ends lost 0 bases at V and 4 bases at J; junction bases unmatched: 10. Germline-derived CDR1 and CDR2 are MGHRA and YSYEKL. The CDR3 is 17 residues long. The CDR3 DNA reads TGCGCCAGCAGCCAAGATATGGCACTAGCGAGCGCAGATACGCAGTATTTT. Translation: CASSQDMALASADTQYF.

This sequence joins TRBV7-9 and TRBJ1-2; the D is unclear. V lost 4 bases and J 4 bases, leaving 13 bases between the germline ends. CDR3 length: 14 residues. CDR1 and CDR2 (germline): SEHNR, FQNEAQ (reference sequence). The CDR3 sequence is CASSSQAGPYGYTF. Written as DNA, the CDR3 is TGTGCCAGCAGCTCCCAGGCGGGTCCCTATGGCTACACCTTC.